This T cell receptor (beta chain) was identified during a study of shared clonotypes between healthy human individuals. About the research overall: Each donor's CD4 naive and CD4 memory cells filled three plates apiece, CD8 naive two, and CD8 memory one. Points from the study as a whole: Incompleteness in sorted-subset sequencing, despite large depth, was shown by rarefaction.

To note about this clone: Its specificity is unknown.

The germline V and J ends were trimmed by 5 bases and 0 bases, with 11 bases remaining between them. The CDR3 is made up of 14 amino acids. Germline V gene data show CDR1 as SGHVS and CDR2 as FNYEAQ. Genomic DNA of every subset was divided equally among multiple immunoSEQ plates. Replicate PCRs from sorted subsets contained 200 ng DNA, which is 29,000 or so T cell genomes. Method: immunoSEQ multiplex PCR; TCRdb's copy keeps in-frame clones and lacks some. The sample consists of some 740,000 clones, nearly 95% of them appearing once. Terminally differentiated effector memory CD45RA+ cells were left out of the naive CD8 fraction, which was CD45RO-negative and positively selected for CCR7.

Sequencing was performed on naive CD8+ T cells sorted from blood. The sequence came from a man aged 30-40 years in good health. V usage is TRBV7-6 and J usage is TRBJ2-7; D might be TRBD1 or TRBD2, each matching 5 bases. DNA of the CDR3: TGTGCCAGCAGCCCGGGACCCAACTCCTACGAGCAGTACTTC. Translated: CASSPGPNSYEQYF.